The clone carrying this T cell receptor (beta chain) was observed many times. Antigen specificity is unknown. TCR beta CDR3 regions were amplified from RNA transcripts. The HTBI primer set was used in a first-round RT-PCR of the TCR CDR3. TCRdb analysed the multiplex PCR reads with MiXCR anew, one entry per CDR3 protein. The sample has about 300,000 distinct CDR3 sequences, roughly 19% seen once. The sample comes from a study of T cells in Graves' hyperthyroidism and ophthalmopathy. Study-wide points: A 13 V-J model separated ophthalmopathy from stable hyperthyroidism. Most thyroid-expanded clonotypes above 0.001 were also found in blood.

Ophthalmopathy patients had moderate-to-severe active disease, CAS ≥3, NOSPECS ≥4, and disease duration under 3 months. Cells are PBMCs isolated from about 10 ml of fresh blood. Germline trimming cut 5 bases from V and 8 bases from J; bases unmatched to any gene: 13. CDR1 and CDR2 (germline): SGHVS, FNYEAQ. CDR3 length: 17 amino acids. The clonotype comes from a man in his fifties with Graves' ophthalmopathy. The specimen sequenced was blood. The rearrangement links TRBV7-6 to TRBJ2-1, with 12 bases that match TRBD2. DNA for the CDR3: TGTGCCAGCAGCCCAAGCCAAGGACTAGCGGGATTCTATGAGCAGTTCTTC. As protein: CASSPSQGLAGFYEQFF.